Below, 29 T cell receptor beta chains from the same sample are listed, as sequenced in a study of control samples from healthy donors and cancer patients. The method was immunoSEQ multiplex PCR; TCRdb's version includes in-frame clones alone and lacks a portion of them. The data contain roughly 100,000 clones, around 90% of them seen just once; the ten biggest clones take up 12% to 15%. Material: blood. The receptor set was obtained from a man in his thirties or forties in good health.

Of note for this clone: The CDR3 does not close with the conserved phenylalanine or tryptophan, likely indicating a read error. No DNA is shown, since the ends of the CDR3 on it are uncertain; the CDR3 is the one TCRdb lists. CDR3 in amino acids: CASSSPGQGGWPFPI. The rearrangement joins TRBV28 to TRBJ2-7; the table names TRBD1, a call not compared with the DNA. Germline CDR1 MDHEN, CDR2 SYDVKM. A total of 15 residues make up the CDR3, ends included.

The rearrangement links TRBV12-5 to TRBJ2-1, with 9 bases fitting TRBD2. After removal of 0 bases from V and 4 bases from J, the junction contained 13 bases not matched to a gene. Germline loops: CDR1 LGHNT, CDR2 FRNRAP. The CDR3 is made up of 19 amino acids. The CDR3 reads CASGLVVGLSGSRYNEQFF. In DNA form, the CDR3 reads TGTGCTAGTGGTTTGGTTGTTGGGCTTAGCGGGAGTCGATACAATGAGCAGTTCTTC.

This clone was seen a few times. V is TRBV5-4 and J is TRBJ2-7, with a tentative D call TRBD2 (7 bases). V lost 4 bases, J lost 3 bases, and 14 bases lay in between. Germline V lookup: CDR1 SGHNT, CDR2 YYREEE (reference sequence). CDR3 length: 14 residues. Here the CDR3 reads CASSLQGLRYEQYF. DNA of the CDR3: TGTGCCAGCAGCCTACAGGGACTACGCTACGAGCAGTACTTC.

The V and J genes are TRBV18 and TRBJ1-4; no definite D call. Trimming removed 3 bases from V and 0 bases from J, with 5 bases in between. The CDR3 runs 14 residues. The germline CDR1 and CDR2 sequences are KGHSH and LQKENI. The CDR3 spells CASSPSATNEKLFF. The DNA of the CDR3 is TGTGCCAGCTCACCGAGTGCAACTAATGAAAAACTGTTTTTT. The full variable domain, its missing parts supplied by reference TRBV18 and TRBJ1-4, is NAGVMQNPRHLVRRRGQEARLRCSPMKGHSHVYWYRQLPEEGLKFMVYLQKENIIDESGMPKERFSAEFPKEGPSILRIQQVVRGDSAAYFCASSPSATNEKLFFGSGTQLSVL.

The V and J genes are TRBV6-5 and TRBJ2-2; D gene unclear. The CDR3 loop spans 15 amino acids. V was pared by 0 bases and J by 3 bases, with 8 bases between. Germline V gives CDR1 MNHEY, CDR2 SVGAGI. CDR3 residues: CASSYSWDHTGELFF. For the CDR3, the DNA is TGTGCCAGCAGTTACTCTTGGGATCACACCGGGGAGCTGTTTTTT.

The J gene is TRBJ2-7, the V gene TRBV6-5; 10 nucleotides line up with TRBD1. There are 14 residues in the CDR3. V shed 7 bases, J shed 4 bases, and the junction held 7 bases outside the gene matches. In germline, CDR1 is MNHEY, CDR2 SVGAGI. The CDR3, as DNA: TGTGCCAGCACCCCATGGGACAGGGGATACGAGCAGTACTTC. Its translation is CASTPWDRGYEQYF.

The chain employs TRBV6-2 or TRBV6-3 and TRBJ1-5; 10 nucleotides agree with TRBD1. CDR1 MNHEY and CDR2 SVGEGT come from the germline V gene. CDR3 length equals 15 residues. V lost 5 bases to trimming and J lost 4 bases; unmatched junction nucleotides: 5. CDR3 in DNA: TGTGCCAGCAGTCGGACAGGGGGACCTAATCAGCCCCAGCATTTT. It is translated as CASSRTGGPNQPQHF.

V gene TRBV6-1 combines with J gene TRBJ2-6; D unresolved. Trimming pared 1 base from V and 0 bases from J, leaving 10 bases between. The CDR3 runs to 17 residues. Germline values: CDR1 MNHNS, CDR2 SASEGT. CDR3 region: CASSEGSLGSGANVLTF. CDR3 coding DNA: TGTGCCAGCAGTGAAGGATCCTTAGGCTCTGGGGCCAACGTCCTGACTTTC.

The chain joins TRBV4-1 to TRBJ2-1; TRBD1 matches 7 bases. Germline V gene lookup returns CDR1 MGHRA and CDR2 YSYEKL. Trimming took 6 bases from V and 8 from J; bases not matched to a gene: 4. The CDR3 length is 12 residues. This CDR3 is CASSKQGHEQFF. DNA of the CDR3: TGCGCCAGCAGTAAACAGGGGCATGAGCAGTTCTTC.

This chain joins TRBV4-2 and TRBJ1-5; D unclear. Germline CDR1 and CDR2: LGHNA and YNFKEQ. The V and J ends lost 0 bases and 5 bases respectively, with 8 bases between them. This CDR3 is built from 14 residues. This CDR3 reads CASSQETGYQPQHF. CDR3 sequence (DNA): TGTGCCAGCAGCCAAGAGACGGGGTATCAGCCCCAGCATTTT.

The V call is TRBV28, the J call TRBJ2-7, with 13 bases identical to TRBD2. V was clipped by 8 bases and J by 2 bases; unmatched bases: 15. The CDR3 runs 18 residues. Germline CDR1 is MDHEN and CDR2 is SYDVKM. CDR3 nucleotides: TGTGCCAGCCCGCCAGGGGGGATTACTAGCGGGAGGGCCTACGAGCAGTACTTC. Translated, it gives CASPPGGITSGRAYEQYF.

This chain uses TRBV5-6 with TRBJ2-3; 10 nucleotides align to TRBD1. The germline V gene encodes CDR1 SGHDT and CDR2 YYEEEE. J lost 4 bases, V lost 4 bases, and 12 bases had no gene match. The CDR3 is 17 amino acids. The CDR3 nucleotides read TGTGCCAGCAGCCCAGGTGGGGGACAGGGGTACTCAGATACGCAGTATTTT. Translated: CASSPGGGQGYSDTQYF.

This clone appeared a single time. The J gene is TRBJ2-3, the V gene TRBV5-1; 13 bases are a match to TRBD2. The J segment lost 5 bases and the V segment lost 0 bases, leaving 9 bases of the junction unmatched. Germline CDR1 SGHRS, CDR2 YFSETQ. The CDR3 loop spans 18 amino acids. The CDR3 loop is CASSLGGLAGVIRDTQYF. In DNA, the CDR3 is TGCGCCAGCAGCTTGGGCGGACTAGCGGGAGTCATTCGAGATACGCAGTATTTT.

The chain links TRBV10-3 to TRBJ2-2, with TRBD2 identical over 10 bases. CDR1 and CDR2 from the germline V gene are ENHRY and SYGVKD. The V gene end was trimmed by 5 bases and the J gene end by 0 bases; junction bases not matched to a gene: 9. The length of the CDR3 is 18 residues. CDR3 region: CAISRLAGTTTNTGELFF. CDR3 in DNA: TGTGCCATCAGTCGACTAGCGGGTACCACTACGAACACCGGGGAGCTGTTTTTT.

Here the CDR3 reads CASSSNPDGGEYF. In nucleotides, the CDR3 is TGTGCCAGCAGTTCCAACCCGGATGGAGGGGAGTACTTC. The chain links TRBV27 to TRBJ2-7; weak D call: TRBD2 (6 bases). Trimming shortened V by 4 bases and J by 11 bases, and 18 bases separated the two germline ends. Germline assignment: CDR1 MNHEY and CDR2 SMNVEV (reference sequence). The CDR3 has 13 residues.

This chain joins TRBV2 and TRBJ1-1; 11 nucleotides agree with TRBD1. This CDR3 spans 15 amino acids. Germline CDR1 is SNHLY and CDR2 is FYNNEI. The V segment lost 6 bases and the J segment 6 bases; nucleotides outside the gene matches: 9. The CDR3 protein is CASRGQGARIAEAFF. Here the CDR3 DNA reads TGTGCCAGCAGAGGACAGGGGGCGCGAATCGCTGAAGCTTTCTTT. The full variable domain, with the rest looked up from reference TRBV2 and TRBJ1-1, is EPEVTQTPSHQVTQMGQEVILRCVPISNHLYFYWYRQILGQKVEFLVSFYNNEISEKSEIFDDQFSVERPDGSNFTLKIRSTKLEDSAMYFCASRGQGARIAEAFFGQGTRLTVV.

The chain recombines TRBV29-1 with TRBJ1-1; 7 bases fit TRBD1. After removal of 3 bases from V and 4 bases from J, the junction contained 8 bases not matched to a gene. CDR3 length: 14 residues. Germline assignment: CDR1 SQVTM and CDR2 ANQGSEA. The CDR3 bases are TGCAGCGTTGATGGCGACAGGGCGACCACTGAAGCTTTCTTT. Residues: CSVDGDRATTEAFF.

The rearrangement joins TRBV5-4 to TRBJ2-3; TRBD2 matches 12 bases. This CDR3 region has 16 residues. Germline lookup yields CDR1 SGHNT and CDR2 YYREEE (reference sequence). V lost 3 bases to trimming and J lost 4 bases; unmatched junction nucleotides: 6. The CDR3 nucleotides read TGTGCCAGCAGCTATCTAGCGGGAGGGGTATCAGATACGCAGTATTTT. The encoded protein is CASSYLAGGVSDTQYF.

J is TRBJ2-5 and V is TRBV29-1; D unclear. The CDR3 runs to 12 residues. From germline, CDR1 is SQVTM and CDR2 ANQGSEA. Deletions cut 4 bases from V and 0 bases from J, with 6 bases between. DNA of the CDR3: TGCAGCGTTGGTCATAACCAAGAGACCCAGTACTTC. Encoded protein: CSVGHNQETQYF.

This chain uses TRBV27 with TRBJ1-2; D remains ambiguous. Trimming left V 6 bases short and J 8 bases short, with 16 bases between. Germline CDR1 reads MNHEY; CDR2 reads SMNVEV (reference sequence). This CDR3 comprises 13 residues. This CDR3 reads CASSTHSVGGYTF. For the CDR3, the DNA is TGTGCCAGCAGCACCCACTCAGTCGGCGGCTACACCTTC.

This clone showed up just once. The chain uses TRBV28 and TRBJ1-5; the D is unclear. The V end lost 4 bases, the J end lost 6 bases, and 13 bases lay between the germline ends. Looked up from germline, CDR1 is MDHEN and CDR2 is SYDVKM. CDR3 length: 14 residues. CDR3 coding DNA: TGTGCCAGCAGTTCCTCGCCCCCAGGTCAGCCCCAGCATTTT. Its protein is CASSSSPPGQPQHF.

The rearrangement links TRBV11-2 to TRBJ2-5; 7 nucleotides match TRBD1. Losses at the gene ends were 5 bases for V and 5 bases for J; bases not matched to a gene: 8. Germline V gene sequence: CDR1 SGHAT, CDR2 FQNNGV. This CDR3 contains 14 residues. The CDR3: CASSAPTGTETQYF. CDR3 sequence (DNA): TGTGCCAGCAGCGCGCCGACAGGGACGGAGACCCAGTACTTC.

The sample holds one count of this clone. This chain links TRBV11-2 with TRBJ1-4; weak D call: TRBD1 (5 bases). The V end lost 5 bases, the J end lost 6 bases, and 19 bases lay between the germline ends. The CDR3 has 16 residues. Germline CDR1 reads SGHAT; CDR2 reads FQNNGV. CDR3 coding DNA: TGTGCCAGCAGCCCTCCTAGGGCCTCCAGGGATGAAAAACTGTTTTTT. It encodes CASSPPRASRDEKLFF.

The chain has TRBV19 and TRBJ1-4, with D unclear. Trimming removed 2 bases at V and 4 bases at J, with 11 bases between. The CDR3 loop spans 15 amino acids. Germline loops: CDR1 LNHDA, CDR2 SQIVND (reference sequence). The CDR3 sequence: CASSITFTGNEKLFF. The CDR3 nucleotides are TGTGCCAGTAGTATAACGTTCACGGGTAATGAAAAACTGTTTTTT.

This clone was detected a few times. The chain uses TRBV28 and TRBJ1-5, with a weak D call TRBD1 (6 bases). CDR1 is MDHEN, CDR2 SYDVKM, per germline. CDR3 length: 15 residues. V was pared by 4 bases and J by 1 base, with 11 bases between. CDR3 loop: CASSSEGQSNQPQHF. CDR3 nucleotide sequence: TGTGCCAGCAGTTCCGAAGGACAGAGCAATCAGCCCCAGCATTTT.

With regard to this clone: An end of the junction differs from the germline gene, which may be a read error. The V and J genes are TRBV25-1 and TRBJ1-2; no clear D. Germline-derived CDR1 and CDR2 are MGHDK and SYGVNS. The CDR3 is 11 amino acids. The CDR3 protein is CASSDYGGYIF. The CDR3 nucleotides read TGTGCCAGCAGTGATTACGGTGGCTACATCTTC.

The chain couples TRBV18 to TRBJ1-4; D not certain. Germline V gene data show CDR1 as KGHSH and CDR2 as LQKENI. V lost 2 bases, J lost 5 bases, and 6 bases lay in between. The CDR3 totals 13 residues. CDR3 in DNA: TGTGCCAGCTCACCAGGCAGAAATGAAAAACTGTTTTTT. Residues: CASSPGRNEKLFF.

This rearrangement joins TRBV19 to TRBJ1-5; D may be TRBD1 (5 bases). The ends were cut back, 5 bases at V and 2 bases at J, with 10 bases in the middle. This CDR3 is 14 amino acids long. CDR1 and CDR2 (germline): LNHDA, SQIVND (reference sequence). The CDR3 DNA is TGTGCCAGTAGTGTCCAGGGAGGCAATCAGCCCCAGCATTTT. It encodes CASSVQGGNQPQHF.

The gene calls are TRBV15 and TRBJ1-5; D not certain. V was clipped by 1 base and J by 3 bases, with 13 bases between them. Germline CDR1 is LNHNV and CDR2 is YYDKDF (reference sequence). The CDR3 has 16 residues. CDR3 loop: CATSRGGQWNNQPQHF. As DNA, the CDR3 is TGTGCCACCAGCAGAGGAGGGCAGTGGAACAATCAGCCCCAGCATTTT.